The 3 T cell receptor beta chains below were found in one sample sequenced in a study of blood T cell repertoires in COVID-19. The assay was immunoSEQ multiplex PCR, and TCRdb's table has in-frame clones only and misses some. The table has tens of thousands of clones, roughly 80% seen once; the top ten hold about a tenth. Material for sequencing was peripheral blood. These receptors were taken from a woman between 65 and 79 years old with acute or convalescent COVID-19.

Regarding this clone: The junction shows a germline mismatch at one end, possibly a read error. The gene calls are TRBV3-1 (or the pseudogene TRBV3-2) and TRBJ2-7; tentatively, D is TRBD1 (5 bases). Germline V lookup: CDR1 LGHDT, CDR2 YNNKEL (reference sequence). The CDR3 spans 14 residues. CDR3: CASSQRSSDQGLDF. The CDR3 nucleotides read TGTGCCAGCAGCCAGCGCTCGTCCGATCAGGGTTTGGACTTC.

The chain uses TRBV7-6 and TRBJ2-7; 11 nucleotides match TRBD2. After removal of 4 bases from V and 3 bases from J, the junction contained 5 bases not matched to a gene. Germline V gene data show CDR1 as SGHVS and CDR2 as FNYEAQ. The CDR3 totals 15 residues. The chain's CDR3 is CASSSLGLADYEQYF. In DNA form, the CDR3 reads TGTGCCAGCAGCTCCCTGGGACTAGCGGACTACGAGCAGTACTTC.

V is TRBV10-3 and J is TRBJ1-1; 9 bases are a match to TRBD1. Trimming cost V 6 bases and J 4 bases; bases outside gene matches: 3. Germline CDR1 and CDR2: ENHRY and SYGVKD. This CDR3 contains 13 residues. The CDR3: CAISEQGATEAFF. In DNA, the CDR3 is TGTGCCATCAGCGAACAGGGGGCCACTGAAGCTTTCTTT.